The 25 T cell receptor beta chains reported below all come from one sample, sequenced in a study of low-dose radiotherapy and immunotherapy resistance in tumors. Primers used for first-strand cDNA, a TRAV- and TRBV-specific set, covered both alpha and beta chains. TCR amplification used roughly 20 PCR cycles, a constant-region primer and a V-primer adapter. From the reads, TCRdb called clonotypes with MiXCR, one entry per CDR3 protein. The sample lists about 5,600 distinct CDR3 sequences, approximately 82% occurring once. These receptors were obtained from a human donor with advanced metastatic prostate, ovarian, gallbladder or colorectal cancer (not recorded which). This table probably holds off-target reads from a library built for another chain.

J is TRBJ2-3 and V is TRBV6-8, with D possibly matching TRBD2 (7 bases). Trimming removed 6 bases from V and 9 bases from J, with 19 bases in between. CDR1 MNHGY and CDR2 SAAAGT come from the germline V gene. CDR3 length: 14 amino acids. The CDR3 spells CASSSGGQGGTQYF. For the CDR3, the DNA is TGTGCCAGCAGCTCGGGGGGCCAGGGAGGGACGCAGTATTTT.

The CDR3 sequence is CASSPDSTNEKLFF. The CDR3 region has the DNA TGCGCCAGCAGCCCGGACTCAACTAATGAAAAACTGTTTTTT. This chain joins TRBV5-1 and TRBJ1-4; D uncertain. Looked up from germline, CDR1 is SGHRS and CDR2 is YFSETQ. Trimming left V 4 bases short and J 0 bases short, with 7 bases between. The CDR3 contains 14 residues.

This clonotype was seen just once. CDR3 amino acids: CASSPRGAGASQETQYF. CDR3 coding DNA: TGTGCCAGCAGTCCCCGGGGAGCGGGAGCGTCCCAAGAGACCCAGTACTTC. The rearrangement joins TRBV26 to TRBJ2-5; the table's D gene call, TRBD2, was not cross checked with the DNA. TRBV26 is a listed pseudogene. This CDR3 spans 17 amino acids.

This clonotype was picked up a small number of times. The chain links TRBV9 to TRBJ1-1, with D unclear. This CDR3 is 14 amino acids long. V lost 3 bases to trimming and J lost 7 bases, with 16 bases between them. Per the germline V gene, CDR1 is SGDLS and CDR2 is YYNGEE. In DNA, the CDR3 is TGTGCCAGCAGCGAGACGTGGTTTAAGGGTGAAGCTTTCTTT. Its protein is CASSETWFKGEAFF.

The rearrangement links TRBV29-1 to TRBJ2-2; D is possibly TRBD1 (5 bases). V gave up 7 bases and J gave up 1 base, with 13 bases separating them. CDR1 is SQVTM and CDR2 is ANQGSEA in the germline V gene. CDR3 length: 14 amino acids. The CDR3 sequence: CSAGLTGNTGELFF. As DNA, the CDR3 is TGCAGCGCCGGGTTAACAGGGAACACCGGGGAGCTGTTTTTT.

The table lists this clonotype with a few counts. The chain uses TRBV10-3 and TRBJ2-1; D may match TRBD1 or TRBD2 (6 bases each). The germline V gene has CDR1 ENHRY and CDR2 SYGVKD. The CDR3 runs 14 residues. V lost 0 bases to trimming and J lost 10 bases, with 13 bases between them. CDR3 bases: TGTGCCATCAGTGAGTCTGGGGGCCGGGGGGAGCAGTTCTTC. Protein sequence: CAISESGGRGEQFF.

The CDR3 is CASSELWAGYTF. DNA of the CDR3: TGTGCCAGCAGTGAACTTTGGGCTGGCTACACCTTC. The chain employs TRBV6-1 and TRBJ1-2; D not resolved. The CDR3 loop spans 12 amino acids. CDR1 and CDR2 (germline): MNHNS, SASEGT. Deletions cut 2 bases from V and 7 bases from J, with 8 bases between.

This rearrangement joins TRBV19 to TRBJ1-3; no clear D. Trimming took off 7 bases at V and 0 bases at J, with 7 bases between the two ends. The germline CDR1 and CDR2 sequences are LNHDA and SQIVND (reference sequence). CDR3 length: 13 amino acids. CDR3 sequence reads: CASNPDSGNTIYF. CDR3 nucleotides: TGTGCCAGTAACCCAGACTCTGGAAACACCATATATTTT.

The CDR3 bases are TGCAGTGCCAACCCGGGGGGGGCGGGAGCGATTATGTACAATGAGCAGTTCTTC. It yields the protein CSANPGGAGAIMYNEQFF. The chain recombines TRBV20-1 with TRBJ2-1; TRBD2 agrees at 8 bases. In germline, CDR1 is DFQATT, CDR2 SNEGSKA (reference sequence). With 6 bases clipped from V and 4 bases from J, the junction kept 20 bases outside the gene matches. CDR3 size: 18 residues.

This clonotype was seen just once. No DNA is shown, since the ends of the CDR3 on it are uncertain; the CDR3 is the one TCRdb lists. The chain uses TRBV26 and TRBJ1-2; the table names TRBD1, a call not compared with the DNA. TRBV26 is given as a pseudogene. The CDR3 length is 16 residues, termini included. The CDR3 sequence is CASSWGAGARYYGYTF.

The chain combines TRBV11-2 with TRBJ2-1, with D uncertain. CDR1 is SGHAT, CDR2 FQNNGV, per germline. V was pared by 5 bases and J by 0 bases, with 11 bases between. The CDR3 length is 15 residues. The CDR3 loop reads CASSNTASSYNEQFF. The CDR3 region has the DNA TGTGCCAGCAGCAACACTGCCAGCTCCTACAATGAGCAGTTCTTC.

The chain uses TRBV3-1 and TRBJ2-7; D assignment may be TRBD1 or TRBD2 (5 bases each). Germline V gene data show CDR1 as LGHDT and CDR2 as YNNKEL (reference sequence). V was trimmed by 4 bases and J by 4 bases, leaving 14 bases between them. The CDR3 spans 14 residues. CDR3 DNA: TGTGCCAGCAGCCCTCGGGACGCCGGGTACGAGCAGTACTTC. Translation: CASSPRDAGYEQYF.

The chain is built from TRBV18 and TRBJ1-1, with TRBD1 matching over 7 bases. The germline CDR1 and CDR2 sequences are KGHSH and LQKENI. V trimming: 3 bases; J trimming: 1 base; junction bases outside the gene matches: 5. This CDR3 contains 15 residues. The CDR3 DNA follows: TGTGCCAGCTCACCGGCGGGACAGAAGAACACTGAAGCTTTCTTT. This gives the protein CASSPAGQKNTEAFF.

This chain connects TRBV27 to TRBJ2-1, with 8 positions matching TRBD2. V lost 5 bases to trimming and J lost 7 bases; unmatched junction nucleotides: 13. CDR3 length: 16 residues. CDR1 and CDR2 (germline): MNHEY, SMNVEV (reference sequence). The CDR3 spells CASSGEVAGKDNEQFF. The CDR3 bases are TGTGCCAGCAGTGGCGAGGTAGCGGGAAAGGATAATGAGCAGTTCTTC.

This rearrangement joins TRBV4-3 to TRBJ2-3; TRBD2 agrees at 8 bases. The V gene's germline CDR1 is LGHNA and CDR2 YSLEER. The CDR3 runs 17 residues. Trimming removed 0 bases from V and 6 bases from J; junction bases left unmatched: 11. The CDR3 loop reads CASSQDGTGGPADTQYF. CDR3 coding DNA: TGCGCCAGCAGCCAAGATGGTACGGGGGGGCCGGCGGATACGCAGTATTTT.

In its sample, this clonotype was seen once. The chain carries TRBV6-4 and TRBJ2-2, with 10 nucleotides matching TRBD2. The CDR3 runs 15 residues. Germline assignment: CDR1 MRHNA and CDR2 SNTAGT. With V trimmed by 7 bases and J by 5 bases, 7 bases remained unmatched. CDR3 sequence: CASTLAGDGTGELFF. The CDR3, as DNA: TGTGCCAGCACCCTAGCGGGAGATGGGACCGGGGAGCTGTTTTTT.

The chain uses TRBV10-3 and TRBJ2-7, with 10 nucleotides matching TRBD1. After removal of 9 bases from V and 4 bases from J, the junction contained 6 bases not matched to a gene. This CDR3 has 13 amino acids. The germline V gene encodes CDR1 ENHRY and CDR2 SYGVKD. This CDR3 reads CAISGQGGYEQYF. CDR3 sequence (DNA): TGTGCCATTTCCGGACAGGGGGGGTACGAGCAGTACTTC.

This clonotype has just one count. Here the CDR3 reads CASRATGFYGYTF. The CDR3 DNA sequence: TGTGCCAGCAGGGCTACAGGGTTCTATGGCTACACCTTC. The chain combines TRBV6-2 or TRBV6-3 with TRBJ1-2; D possibly corresponds to TRBD1 (6 bases). CDR1 is MNHEY and CDR2 is SVGEGT in the germline V gene. The CDR3 totals 13 residues. Deletions cut 6 bases from V and 4 bases from J, with 12 bases between.

This clonotype has just one count. The chain employs TRBV10-3 and TRBJ1-5; unclear D gene. V was cut by 8 bases and J by 0 bases, with 8 bases left in between. The CDR3 runs 13 residues. Germline V gene sequence: CDR1 ENHRY, CDR2 SYGVKD. CDR3: CAIPRLSNQPQHF. CDR3 DNA sequence: TGTGCCATCCCCAGGCTTAGCAATCAGCCCCAGCATTTT.

The chain has TRBV6-1 and TRBJ2-7; 7 bases align to TRBD2. This CDR3 comprises 14 residues. With V trimmed by 5 bases and J by 3 bases, 7 bases remained unmatched. Germline V CDR1 and CDR2: MNHNS, SASEGT. CDR3 in amino acids: CASSWSGADYEQYF. CDR3 DNA: TGTGCCAGCAGTTGGAGCGGGGCCGACTACGAGCAGTACTTC.

CDR3 DNA: TGCGCCAGCAGCGGGGGACAGGGTTTCTCTGCACCCCTCCACTTT. This sequence encodes CASSGGQGFSAPLHF. J is TRBJ1-6 and V is TRBV5-1; 9 bases match TRBD1. Germline values: CDR1 SGHRS, CDR2 YFSETQ. This CDR3 comprises 15 residues. After removal of 4 bases from V and 11 bases from J, the junction contained 10 bases not matched to a gene.

V and J are TRBV5-6 and TRBJ2-5; the D gene is possibly TRBD2 (6 bases). CDR1 and CDR2 from the germline V gene are SGHDT and YYEEEE. This CDR3 contains 13 residues. Deletions cut 2 bases from V and 5 bases from J, with 10 bases between. The CDR3 nucleotides are TGTGCCAGCAGCTTAAGGAGCGGGGAGACCCAGTACTTC. Its translation: CASSLRSGETQYF.

The chain has TRBV19 and TRBJ1-5, with 8 nucleotides matching TRBD1. The CDR3 is 16 residues long. In germline, CDR1 is LNHDA, CDR2 SQIVND (reference sequence). J was trimmed by 4 bases and V by 4 bases; bases with no gene match: 9. The DNA of the CDR3 is TGTGCCAGTAGTACAGGGGGCGGTCGTGGAAATCAGCCCCAGCATTTT. It is translated as CASSTGGGRGNQPQHF.

The V call is TRBV14, the J call TRBJ1-1, with no clear D. V gave up 4 bases and J gave up 0 bases, with 24 bases separating them. The CDR3 is 19 residues long. Germline V CDR1 and CDR2: SGHDN, FVKESK. The CDR3 reads CASSPGGSRGRAMNTEAFF. The CDR3 DNA reads as TGTGCCAGCAGCCCTGGTGGGTCACGCGGAAGAGCCATGAACACTGAAGCTTTCTTT.

This clonotype is a singleton in its sample. V usage is TRBV2 and J usage is TRBJ2-5; maybe TRBD2 (6 bases). Germline-derived CDR1 and CDR2 are SNHLY and FYNNEI. The CDR3 spans 15 residues. The germline V and J ends were trimmed by 4 bases and 5 bases, with 17 bases remaining between them. The CDR3 coding sequence is TGTGCCAGCAGTGTACTCGCTCTCCGGGGGGAGACCCAGTACTTC. Translating it yields CASSVLALRGETQYF.